The sequence of this TCR beta chain was determined in a study of chemoradiotherapy in HPV16-positive cancers. Study-level results: HPV-specific T cells were functionally defined from only two HPV16-positive patients. During treatment, candidate HPV-specific clones and E7-related motifs expanded in tumor. In HPV16-positive patients, HPV-responsive T-cell expansion tracked better recurrence-free survival.

Profiled with immunoSEQ multiplex PCR; TCRdb holds only in-frame clones, not every one. The sample lists 9,000 to 15,000 clones, 76% seen once, with around 2% in the top ten. Concerning this clone: The antigen is undetermined.

J lost 5 bases, V lost 7 bases, and 18 bases had no gene match. CDR3 length equals 17 residues. In germline, CDR1 is SNHLY, CDR2 FYNNEI. Over chemoradiotherapy, repertoires were sampled more than once. This sequence was found in a human donor with HPV-associated anogenital cancer. The chain combines TRBV2 with TRBJ2-3; 7 nucleotides agree with TRBD2. The sample was acquired from a patient who underwent chemoradiotherapy. CDR3 nucleotide sequence: TGTGCCAGCATAAACAGAGGGGTGGGGTCGGGAGGAGATACGCAGTATTTT. Amino acid sequence: CASINRGVGSGGDTQYF. Based on the CDR3 plus reference TRBV2 and TRBJ2-3, the full variable domain is EPEVTQTPSHQVTQMGQEVILRCVPISNHLYFYWYRQILGQKVEFLVSFYNNEISEKSEIFDDQFSVERPDGSNFTLKIRSTKLEDSAMYFCASINRGVGSGGDTQYFGPGTRLTVL.